This record looks at one T cell receptor beta chain sequence and its context. Antigen specificity is unknown. This sample is drawn from a study of cytomegalovirus exposure and HLA in healthy donors. The study, taken as a whole, reports: The authors considered a cluster of highly shared sequence variants likely to be a sequencing artifact. Sequencing depth roughly uniform across donors was assumed in presence/absence analyses. A later examination showed that TCR association rates differed by HLA locus, with DRB1 most and HLA-C fewest.

Germline CDR1 SGDLS, CDR2 YYNGEE. CDR3 length equals 15 residues. J lost 5 bases, V lost 0 bases, and 5 bases had no gene match. The PCR had 60 Vbeta and 13 Jbeta primers. Assay used: immunoSEQ multiplex PCR; TCRdb lists only in-frame clones, some missing. The repertoire holds 160,000 or so clones, with 70% to 90% as singletons. Sequences were obtained from PBMCs. The genes are TRBV9 and TRBJ1-5, with 7 bases lining up with TRBD1. This TCR was sampled from a young woman in good health and CMV-seronegative. The CDR3 protein is CASSVGQGTHQPQHF. Here the CDR3 DNA reads TGTGCCAGCAGCGTAGGACAGGGAACCCATCAGCCCCAGCATTTT.